Following are 14 T cell receptor beta chains from one sample sequenced in a study of T-cell memory formation after mild COVID-19 (dated by TCRdb to the early 2020s). Libraries were constructed by 5' RACE. The sequencing machine was an Illumina NovaSeq 6000. TCRdb trimmed public reads at Q25 via fastp, called clones via MiXCR and kept in-frame beta chains. Each entry is one CDR3 protein sequence, shown with its most common DNA and genes. For this sample there are hundreds of thousands of distinct CDR3 sequences; approximately 27% appear just once. Roughly 14% of the sample belongs to the ten largest clones. Sequencing input: PBMCs or a T cell subset sorted from them (not recorded which). These receptor sequences come from an adult woman who had mild COVID-19 (a few samples of this study predate the infection). The sample titles of this study are shuffled in the database, so cell type and time point are left out; the donor was told from shared clones.

The V gene is TRBV6-1, the J gene TRBJ2-5; D not resolved. The CDR3 spans 13 residues. Trimming removed 7 bases from V and 1 base from J, with 10 bases in between. Germline lookup yields CDR1 MNHNS and CDR2 SASEGT. CDR3 in DNA: TGTGCCAGCATTAGGCAGGTCCAAGAGACCCAGTACTTC. This encodes CASIRQVQETQYF.

This chain joins TRBV7-2 and TRBJ1-5; no clear D gene. Between the trimmed V and J ends, which lost 1 base and 2 bases, there was a span of 12 bases. The CDR3 length is 16 residues. CDR1 is SGHTA, CDR2 FQGNSA, per germline. This chain's CDR3 is CASSLEGAVGNQPQHF. CDR3 in DNA: TGTGCCAGCAGCTTAGAGGGCGCAGTCGGCAATCAGCCCCAGCATTTT.

This clonotype was seen a handful of times. J is TRBJ1-1 and V is TRBV20-1, with 8 bases matching TRBD1. The CDR3 length is 14 residues. The germline V gene has CDR1 DFQATT and CDR2 SNEGSKA (reference sequence). With 6 bases clipped from V and 1 base from J, the junction kept 7 bases outside the gene matches. CDR3 bases: TGCAGTGCGTCCCAGGGGGCCCGGAACACTGAAGCTTTCTTT. Translating it yields CSASQGARNTEAFF.

The chain links TRBV7-8 to TRBJ2-1; 7 nucleotides agree with TRBD2. The CDR3 is 15 amino acids. Germline CDR1 reads SGHVS; CDR2 reads FQNEAQ. The junction had 9 bases not matched to a gene; V was cut back by 2 bases and J by 8 bases. This CDR3 is CASSLPAGVEYEQFF. CDR3 DNA sequence: TGTGCCAGCAGCTTACCGGCGGGAGTGGAATATGAGCAGTTCTTC.

There are a few counts of this clonotype. CDR3 in amino acids: CASSIPGQGWYEQYF. In DNA form, the CDR3 reads TGTGCCAGCAGTATACCGGGACAGGGGTGGTACGAGCAGTACTTC. The V and J genes are TRBV7-2 and TRBJ2-7, with TRBD1 matching 10 bases. CDR3 length: 15 amino acids. V lost 6 bases, J lost 4 bases, and 9 bases stayed unmatched. Germline V gene data show CDR1 as SGHTA and CDR2 as FQGNSA.

The chain carries TRBV7-2 and TRBJ2-7, with 11 bases fitting TRBD2. The CDR3 contains 18 residues. Germline values: CDR1 SGHTA, CDR2 FQGNSA. The trim removed 1 base at V and 0 bases at J, leaving 8 bases unmatched. Here the CDR3 reads CASSLGLAGRDVSYEQYF. CDR3 in DNA: TGTGCCAGCAGCTTAGGACTAGCGGGAAGGGATGTCTCCTACGAGCAGTACTTC.

The rearrangement links TRBV29-1 to TRBJ1-2; a weak D match, TRBD1 (6 bases). CDR1 and CDR2 from the germline V gene are SQVTM and ANQGSEA. Trimming pared 1 base from V and 8 bases from J, leaving 14 bases between. CDR3 length equals 13 residues. The CDR3, as DNA: TGCAGCGTTGAAGGTCCAAACAGGGAGGGCTACACCTTC. The encoded protein is CSVEGPNREGYTF. The variable domain in full, completed from reference TRBV29-1 and TRBJ1-2, reads SAVISQKPSRDICQRGTSLTIQCQVDSQVTMMFWYRQQPGQSLTLIATANQGSEATYESGFVIDKFPISRPNLTFSTLTVSNMSPEDSSIYLCSVEGPNREGYTFGSGTRLTVV.

J is TRBJ2-7 and V is TRBV6-5, with D maybe TRBD2 (6 bases). The CDR3 spans 18 residues. V was cut by 5 bases and J by 4 bases, with 27 bases left in between. Germline loops: CDR1 MNHEY, CDR2 SVGAGI. CDR3 loop: CASSPSLGGMDLGYEQYF. The CDR3 bases are TGTGCCAGCAGTCCCTCTTTGGGCGGGATGGACCTCGGGTACGAGCAGTACTTC.

The table lists this clonotype with a few counts. The CDR3 region has the DNA TGTGCCAGCAGCCATCTCCGGGATAAGAGCTCCTATAATTCACCCCTCCACTTT. It yields the protein CASSHLRDKSSYNSPLHF. The rearrangement links TRBV3-1 to TRBJ1-6, with D unresolved. Trimming left V 3 bases short and J 0 bases short, with 15 bases between. There are 18 residues in the CDR3. Germline CDR1 and CDR2: LGHDT and YNNKEL (reference sequence).

There are a few counts of this clonotype. This chain joins TRBV12-3 or TRBV12-4 and TRBJ2-3; TRBD2 matches 10 bases. The J segment lost 3 bases and the V segment lost 3 bases, leaving 6 bases of the junction unmatched. This CDR3 is 16 amino acids long. CDR3 loop: CASSLGAGGLTDTQYF. The CDR3 DNA is TGTGCCAGCAGTTTGGGAGCGGGGGGGTTGACAGATACGCAGTATTTT.

There are a few counts of this clonotype. The chain carries TRBV7-9 and TRBJ2-5; 7 positions match TRBD2. With V trimmed by 5 bases and J by 3 bases, 6 bases remained unmatched. CDR1 and CDR2 (germline): SEHNR, FQNEAQ (reference sequence). CDR3 size: 14 residues. The CDR3 protein is CASSHRLAEETQYF. As DNA, the CDR3 is TGTGCCAGCAGCCACAGACTAGCAGAAGAGACCCAGTACTTC.

The CDR3 DNA reads as TGTGCCATCAGTGAGGGACAGGGCTCGAGCTACGAGCAGTACTTC. It is translated as CAISEGQGSSYEQYF. The chain uses TRBV10-3 and TRBJ2-7, with 8 bases fitting TRBD1. Trimming took 2 bases from V and 3 from J; bases not matched to a gene: 6. Germline values: CDR1 ENHRY, CDR2 SYGVKD. This CDR3 contains 15 residues.

This clonotype was seen more than once but under ten times. This chain joins TRBV4-2 and TRBJ2-5; 10 nucleotides align to TRBD2. Unmatched junction bases numbered 12, after V lost 1 base and J lost 7 bases. This CDR3 is 17 amino acids long. Per the germline V gene, CDR1 is LGHNA and CDR2 is YNFKEQ. CDR3 region: CASSQVLASGSPGTQYF. CDR3 coding DNA: TGTGCCAGCAGCCAAGTATTGGCTAGCGGGAGTCCGGGGACCCAGTACTTC.

This chain connects TRBV18 to TRBJ1-6; maybe TRBD1 (6 bases). V gave up 6 bases and J gave up 9 bases, with 15 bases separating them. Germline V gene lookup returns CDR1 KGHSH and CDR2 LQKENI. The CDR3 sequence is 14 residues long. DNA for the CDR3: TGTGCCAGCTCCCGGACAGAATTAGGTTCACCCCTCCACTTT. This translates into CASSRTELGSPLHF.